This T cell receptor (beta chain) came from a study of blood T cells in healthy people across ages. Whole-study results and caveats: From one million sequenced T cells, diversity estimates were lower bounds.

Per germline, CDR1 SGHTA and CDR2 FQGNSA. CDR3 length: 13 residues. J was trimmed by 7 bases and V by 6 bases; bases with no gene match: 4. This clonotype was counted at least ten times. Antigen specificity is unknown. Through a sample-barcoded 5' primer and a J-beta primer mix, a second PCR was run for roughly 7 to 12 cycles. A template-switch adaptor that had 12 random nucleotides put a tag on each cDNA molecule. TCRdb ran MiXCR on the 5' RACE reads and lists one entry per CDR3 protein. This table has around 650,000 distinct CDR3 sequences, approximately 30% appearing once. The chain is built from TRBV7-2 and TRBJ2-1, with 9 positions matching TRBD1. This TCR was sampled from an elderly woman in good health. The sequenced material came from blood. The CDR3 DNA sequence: TGTGCCAGCAGATTCGGGACAGGGAATGAGCAGTTCTTC. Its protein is CASRFGTGNEQFF.